This TCR beta chain was obtained from a study of blood T cell repertoires in COVID-19. Study summary: Collection of acute and convalescent COVID-19 samples took place in the United States, Italy and Spain. PBMCs, B-cell-depleted T cells, or T cells were the source of the cDNA or gDNA that made up the material.

As processed by the authors: Amplifying reference gene primers gave estimates of nucleated cell counts. The data were produced by immunoSEQ multiplex PCR, yet TCRdb's version contains in-frame clones alone and is incomplete. Clone size and the V and J calls come from that table; the DNA yielded D and trimming. The sample has 25,000 to 40,000 clones, 85% to 90% seen once. This CDR3 contains 14 residues. Germline V gene lookup returns CDR1 SNHLY and CDR2 FYNNEI. V lost 4 bases to trimming and J lost 5 bases; unmatched junction nucleotides: 8. The sample taken for sequencing was peripheral blood. The sequence derives from a woman aged 60-75 years with active COVID-19. This chain uses TRBV2 with TRBJ2-7; 7 bases are shared with TRBD1. CDR3 coding DNA: TGTGCCAGCAGTGGGGACAGAAGGTTCCACGAGCAGTACTTC. Translating gives CASSGDRRFHEQYF.